This TCR beta chain was identified during a study of blood T cell repertoires in COVID-19. Study context: T cells, B-cell-depleted T cells, or PBMCs provided the cDNA or gDNA that served as material.

TCRdb's table, derived via immunoSEQ multiplex PCR, lists solely in-frame clones and lacks some. Here the sample spans 250,000 or so clones, around nine tenths being singletons. V was trimmed by 4 bases and J by 1 base, leaving 8 bases between them. The CDR3 covers 15 residues. Germline V gene data show CDR1 as KGHSH and CDR2 as LQKENI. The clonotype comes from a man in his forties or fifties with active or convalescent COVID-19. The V call is TRBV18, the J call TRBJ2-6; D is unresolved. The specimen sequenced was peripheral blood. CDR3 sequence reads: CASSRSESGANVLTF. The CDR3 DNA is TGTGCCAGCTCACGGAGCGAGTCTGGGGCCAACGTCCTGACTTTC. The variable domain in full, completed from reference TRBV18 and TRBJ2-6, reads NAGVMQNPRHLVRRRGQEARLRCSPMKGHSHVYWYRQLPEEGLKFMVYLQKENIIDESGMPKERFSAEFPKEGPSILRIQQVVRGDSAAYFCASSRSESGANVLTFGAGSRLTVL.